These 32 T cell receptor beta chains came from one sample sequenced in a study of T cells after yellow fever vaccination. Each CDR3 protein gets one entry after TCRdb re-called the 5' RACE reads with MiXCR. The sample holds more than 200,000 distinct CDR3 sequences; 3.6% are singletons and the top ten take about 19%. The sequencing used PBMCs, collected 15 days after the yellow fever booster vaccination. All receptors derive from a man aged 18 to 35 who received the YFV17D yellow fever vaccine.

The chain combines TRBV2 with TRBJ2-1; TRBD2 matches 11 bases. The germline CDR1 and CDR2 sequences are SNHLY and FYNNEI. With V trimmed by 3 bases and J by 5 bases, 9 bases remained unmatched. The CDR3 runs to 17 residues. The CDR3 loop is CASSDPSGGTMDNEQFF. The CDR3 bases are TGTGCCAGCAGTGACCCTAGCGGGGGGACTATGGACAATGAGCAGTTCTTC.

This clonotype showed up many times. The chain recombines TRBV14 with TRBJ2-4; maybe TRBD1 (6 bases). Between the trimmed V and J ends, which lost 4 bases and 2 bases, there was a span of 9 bases. The length of the CDR3 is 14 residues. CDR1 and CDR2 (germline): SGHDN, FVKESK. CDR3 protein: CASSPGTTKNIQYF. The CDR3 coding sequence is TGTGCCAGCAGCCCCGGGACAACCAAAAACATTCAGTACTTC.

This clonotype was counted at least ten times. The chain uses TRBV18 and TRBJ2-5; D unresolved. Germline V CDR1 and CDR2: KGHSH, LQKENI. V was clipped by 4 bases and J by 1 base, with 7 bases between them. This CDR3 contains 13 residues. The chain's CDR3 is CASSRDIQETQYF. CDR3 coding DNA: TGTGCCAGCTCACGCGACATCCAAGAGACCCAGTACTTC.

V is TRBV4-1 and J is TRBJ2-6; D unresolved. V was trimmed by 1 base and J by 1 base, leaving 11 bases between them. From germline, CDR1 is MGHRA and CDR2 YSYEKL. CDR3 length: 17 residues. In nucleotides, the CDR3 is TGCGCCAGCAGCCAAGGGGCGTGGAAGTCTGGGGCCAACGTCCTGACTTTC. Protein product: CASSQGAWKSGANVLTF.

This chain joins TRBV20-1 and TRBJ2-7, with TRBD1 matching over 9 bases. This CDR3 has 14 residues. V lost 3 bases and J lost 2; bases outside the gene matches: 5. Germline V gene data show CDR1 as DFQATT and CDR2 as SNEGSKA (reference sequence). The CDR3 loop is CSARGTGTPYEQYF. CDR3 in DNA: TGCAGTGCTAGGGGGACAGGGACCCCCTACGAGCAGTACTTC.

This clonotype was seen repeatedly, ten times or more. The rearrangement links TRBV6-2 or TRBV6-3 to TRBJ2-3; 9 nucleotides align to TRBD2. This CDR3 is built from 14 residues. V shed 6 bases, J shed 4 bases, and the junction held 5 bases outside the gene matches. Germline CDR1 and CDR2: MNHEY and SVGEGT. CDR3 DNA: TGTGCCAGCAGAATAGCGGGGGCCGCAGATACGCAGTATTTT. Translated, it gives CASRIAGAADTQYF.

This clonotype showed up many times. The gene calls are TRBV20-1 and TRBJ1-1; perhaps TRBD1 as D (6 bases). Trimming stripped 3 bases from V and 4 bases from J, with 15 bases between. The V gene's germline CDR1 is DFQATT and CDR2 SNEGSKA (reference sequence). The CDR3 contains 14 residues. CDR3 amino acids: CSARPGATGTEAFF. The CDR3 bases are TGCAGTGCTAGGCCGGGGGCAACGGGCACTGAAGCTTTCTTT.

This clonotype occurred many times. The chain uses TRBV5-4 and TRBJ2-3; D might be TRBD2 (5 bases). Germline V gives CDR1 SGHNT, CDR2 YYREEE (reference sequence). The CDR3 contains 15 residues. V lost 4 bases to trimming and J lost 6 bases, with 18 bases between them. The CDR3 DNA follows: TGTGCCAGCAGCCCGTCCGGACTGGGCGGGGATACGCAGTATTTT. Protein: CASSPSGLGGDTQYF.

This clonotype was picked up many times. This chain links TRBV18 with TRBJ2-7; 8 bases fit TRBD1. From germline, CDR1 is KGHSH and CDR2 LQKENI. This CDR3 has 13 amino acids. The junction had 4 bases not matched to a gene; V was cut back by 8 bases and J by 1 base. CDR3 amino acids: CASTTGGSYEQYF. As DNA, the CDR3 is TGTGCCAGCACTACAGGGGGGTCCTACGAGCAGTACTTC. Complete variable domain (other parts from reference TRBV18 and TRBJ2-7): NAGVMQNPRHLVRRRGQEARLRCSPMKGHSHVYWYRQLPEEGLKFMVYLQKENIIDESGMPKERFSAEFPKEGPSILRIQQVVRGDSAAYFCASTTGGSYEQYFGPGTRLTVT.

Ten or more counts support this clonotype. The V gene is TRBV7-2, the J gene TRBJ1-4; the match to TRBD1 covers 12 bases. CDR1 is SGHTA and CDR2 is FQGNSA in the germline V gene. J lost 8 bases, V lost 4 bases, and 8 bases had no gene match. This CDR3 region has 16 residues. The CDR3 is CASSSPGQGAREKLFF. Here the CDR3 DNA reads TGTGCCAGCAGCTCTCCGGGACAGGGGGCGCGAGAAAAACTGTTTTTT.

This clonotype has a count of ten or more. CDR3 amino acids: CSATAGLGSYEQYF. CDR3 in DNA: TGCAGTGCTACTGCGGGACTAGGATCCTACGAGCAGTACTTC. The chain recombines TRBV20-1 with TRBJ2-7, with 8 bases lining up with TRBD2. V lost 4 bases to trimming and J lost 1 base; unmatched junction nucleotides: 6. The CDR3 spans 14 residues. Germline V gene sequence: CDR1 DFQATT, CDR2 SNEGSKA (reference sequence).

Details on this clonotype: This may be a read error, as it is one base from a much larger clone. This sequence joins TRBV6-2 or TRBV6-3 and TRBJ1-2; D is unresolved. This CDR3 spans 12 amino acids. Germline V gene sequence: CDR1 MNHEY, CDR2 SVGEGT. This CDR3 is CASSYGEYGDTF. The CDR3 coding sequence is TGTGCCAGCAGTTACGGAGAGTATGGCGACACCTTC.

At least ten counts were recorded for this clonotype. The rearrangement joins TRBV5-1 to TRBJ1-2, with D possibly matching TRBD1 (5 bases). Germline CDR1 SGHRS, CDR2 YFSETQ. Between the trimmed V and J ends, which lost 3 bases and 4 bases, there was a span of 13 bases. This CDR3 has 14 amino acids. CDR3 in amino acids: CASSWGRQSYGYTF. The CDR3 region has the DNA TGCGCCAGCAGCTGGGGTCGACAGAGCTATGGCTACACCTTC.

This clonotype was picked up many times. The chain joins TRBV6-5 to TRBJ1-2; 9 bases fit TRBD1. The J segment lost 0 bases and the V segment lost 0 bases, leaving 5 bases of the junction unmatched. Germline values: CDR1 MNHEY, CDR2 SVGAGI. The CDR3 length is 17 residues. The CDR3 coding sequence is TGTGCCAGCAGTTACTCTCGACAGGGGGTAGCTAACTATGGCTACACCTTC. Translating gives CASSYSRQGVANYGYTF.

At least ten counts were recorded for this clonotype. The chain joins TRBV7-9 to TRBJ2-7; no firm D call. This CDR3 comprises 13 residues. V was cut by 3 bases and J by 2 bases, with 8 bases left in between. Per germline, CDR1 SEHNR and CDR2 FQNEAQ (reference sequence). CDR3 residues: CASSFGGAYEQYF. CDR3 coding DNA: TGTGCCAGCAGCTTTGGCGGCGCCTACGAGCAGTACTTC.

The sample holds many counts of this clonotype. The chain recombines TRBV6-5 with TRBJ1-2, with 12 nucleotides matching TRBD1. CDR1 and CDR2 from the germline V gene are MNHEY and SVGAGI. V gave up 6 bases and J gave up 7 bases; unmatched junction bases: 9. This CDR3 is 15 amino acids long. The chain's CDR3 is CASSPGTGGGVGYTF. CDR3 sequence (DNA): TGTGCCAGCAGCCCCGGGACAGGGGGCGGCGTTGGCTACACCTTC.

This clonotype was seen only a few times. CDR3 in DNA: TGTGCCAGCAGCCAACGGCAAGCATTGAACACTGAAGCTTTCTTT. The encoded protein is CASSQRQALNTEAFF. This chain connects TRBV3-1 to TRBJ1-1, with D hard to call. The CDR3 has 15 amino acids. Per the germline V gene, CDR1 is LGHDT and CDR2 is YNNKEL (reference sequence). The V and J ends lost 2 bases and 0 bases respectively, with 10 bases between them.

This clonotype was recorded many times. The V gene is TRBV5-1, the J gene TRBJ2-5, with TRBD1 matching over 10 bases. Losses at the gene ends were 0 bases for V and 3 bases for J; bases not matched to a gene: 2. Germline V CDR1 and CDR2: SGHRS, YFSETQ. The CDR3 extends over 15 amino acids. The CDR3 sequence: CASSLAGTGEETQYF. In DNA form, the CDR3 reads TGCGCCAGCAGCTTGGCTGGGACAGGGGAAGAGACCCAGTACTTC.

This clonotype was detected many times. The chain is built from TRBV7-3 and TRBJ2-7; D uncertain. Germline CDR1 SGHTA, CDR2 FQGTGA. V was cut by 8 bases and J by 6 bases, with 17 bases left in between. CDR3 length: 13 amino acids. CDR3 nucleotides: TGTGCCAGCGGCGTCGATGGGCTCGGCGAGCAGTACTTC. Its translation: CASGVDGLGEQYF.

This clonotype has only a few counts. The rearrangement links TRBV30 to TRBJ1-6; D is unresolved. This CDR3 has 17 residues. Looked up from germline, CDR1 is GTSNPN and CDR2 is SVGIG (reference sequence). The V end lost 4 bases, the J end lost 2 bases, and 18 bases lay between the germline ends. The CDR3 reads CAWNGFAHKPYNSPLHF. DNA of the CDR3: TGTGCCTGGAACGGATTTGCCCATAAACCCTATAATTCACCCCTCCACTTT.

This chain uses TRBV19 with TRBJ1-1; TRBD1 aligns across 8 bases. Germline CDR1 reads LNHDA; CDR2 reads SQIVND (reference sequence). Losses at the gene ends were 6 bases for V and 1 base for J; bases not matched to a gene: 10. The CDR3 sequence is 16 residues long. CDR3 sequence: CASSKLTGAKNTEAFF. In nucleotides, the CDR3 is TGTGCCAGTAGCAAATTGACAGGGGCGAAGAACACTGAAGCTTTCTTT.

This clonotype was seen many times. The chain has TRBV29-1 and TRBJ2-5; 9 bases fit TRBD1. The CDR3 is 12 residues long. V was pared by 6 bases and J by 5 bases, with 4 bases of the junction left unmatched. Germline assignment: CDR1 SQVTM and CDR2 ANQGSEA. CDR3 sequence (DNA): TGCAGCGTCTGGACAGGGGCTGAGACCCAGTACTTC. As protein: CSVWTGAETQYF.

The CDR3: CASTPNGNTQYF. The CDR3 bases are TGTGCCAGCACCCCAAATGGGAATACGCAGTATTTT. This chain uses TRBV7-2 with TRBJ2-3; no definite D call. The V gene's germline CDR1 is SGHTA and CDR2 FQGNSA. V dropped 7 bases and J dropped 7 bases, with 12 bases sitting between them. CDR3 length equals 12 residues.

There are many counts of this clonotype. The V call is TRBV3-1, the J call TRBJ2-1; no clear D gene. The CDR3 sequence is 12 residues long. V was pared by 4 bases and J by 6 bases, with 7 bases between. Germline CDR1 and CDR2: LGHDT and YNNKEL (reference sequence). CDR3 in DNA: TGTGCCAGCAGCCCCATCGGCAATGAGCAGTTCTTC. Its protein is CASSPIGNEQFF.

The table lists this clonotype with many counts. The genes are TRBV11-2 and TRBJ2-5; no firm D call. CDR3 length: 14 amino acids. CDR1 is SGHAT and CDR2 is FQNNGV in the germline V gene. V dropped 4 bases and J dropped 1 base, with 10 bases sitting between them. CDR3 loop: CASSSIRSQETQYF. The CDR3 coding sequence is TGTGCCAGCAGCTCCATCCGCAGCCAAGAGACCCAGTACTTC.

This clonotype was seen ten or more times. V and J are TRBV25-1 and TRBJ1-2; a weak D match, TRBD1 (5 bases). Germline V gives CDR1 MGHDK, CDR2 SYGVNS. Trimming took off 3 bases at V and 6 bases at J, with 11 bases between the two ends. The CDR3 extends over 13 amino acids. In nucleotides, the CDR3 is TGTGCCAGCAGTGATAGGAGAGGGGATGGCTACACCTTC. Amino acid sequence: CASSDRRGDGYTF.

This sequence joins TRBV7-6 and TRBJ2-5, with D perhaps TRBD1 (5 bases). V lost 5 bases and J 0 bases, leaving 19 bases between the germline ends. This CDR3 is 17 amino acids long. Germline CDR1 is SGHVS and CDR2 is FNYEAQ. The CDR3 spells CASSEGSIQEYQETQYF. The CDR3 DNA follows: TGTGCCAGCAGCGAAGGGTCGATACAGGAGTACCAAGAGACCCAGTACTTC.

This clonotype was recorded many times. The V and J genes are TRBV7-9 and TRBJ2-2; D may be TRBD2 (5 bases). Deletions cut 5 bases from V and 6 bases from J, with 13 bases between. This CDR3 is 14 amino acids long. Germline CDR1 is SEHNR and CDR2 is FQNEAQ (reference sequence). In DNA, the CDR3 is TGTGCCAGCAGCGAACTGAGGGCATCCGGGGAGCTGTTTTTT. Encoded protein: CASSELRASGELFF.

The chain couples TRBV20-1 to TRBJ2-1; 9 bases align to TRBD2. With V trimmed by 1 base and J by 10 bases, 11 bases remained unmatched. The CDR3 has 15 amino acids. In germline, CDR1 is DFQATT, CDR2 SNEGSKA (reference sequence). The CDR3 loop reads CSARVWRGGPREQFF. The CDR3 DNA is TGCAGTGCTAGAGTCTGGCGGGGGGGCCCTCGGGAGCAGTTCTTC.

This clonotype was detected many times. The gene calls are TRBV4-3 and TRBJ2-1; D is perhaps TRBD2 (6 bases). Germline loops: CDR1 LGHNA, CDR2 YSLEER. V was pared by 0 bases and J by 9 bases, with 18 bases between. The CDR3 is made up of 16 amino acids. CDR3 nucleotides: TGCGCCAGCAGCCAAGATCCGCGGGGCCGCCGGGTTGAGCAGTTCTTC. Its translation is CASSQDPRGRRVEQFF.

This clonotype occurred many times. The CDR3 DNA reads TGTGCCAGCAGCCCGGACCCCTCTGGAAACACCATATATTTT. This translates into CASSPDPSGNTIYF. This chain links TRBV7-6 with TRBJ1-3; unclear D gene. Trimming left V 5 bases short and J 0 bases short, with 8 bases between. The CDR3 has 14 amino acids. The V gene's germline CDR1 is SGHVS and CDR2 FNYEAQ.

This clonotype was observed many times. J is TRBJ2-1 and V is TRBV28; TRBD1 matches 8 bases. CDR3 size: 12 residues. Germline CDR1 reads MDHEN; CDR2 reads SYDVKM. Trimming removed 8 bases from V and 7 bases from J; junction bases left unmatched: 4. This CDR3 is CASRDRYNEQFF. The CDR3 DNA follows: TGTGCCAGCCGGGACAGGTATAATGAGCAGTTCTTC.